Detailed here is one T cell receptor (beta chain). Its antigen is as yet unknown. Unique molecular identifiers were incorporated into the prepared TCRbeta library. MiXCR, applied by TCRdb to the PCR reads, yields one record per CDR3 protein. Of fewer than 550,000 distinct CDR3 sequences listed, roughly an eighth are singletons. This sample is drawn from a study of T-cell reconstitution after alpha-beta-depleted transplantation in children. Whole-study findings and limits: The high TCRbeta diversity at day 60 in some patients came from surviving recipient T cells and thymic progenitors.

Per germline, CDR1 LGHNA and CDR2 YSLEER. This CDR3 is built from 14 residues. Deletions cut 0 bases from V and 6 bases from J, with 9 bases between. The chain joins TRBV4-3 to TRBJ2-1; D uncertain. The sample was PBMCs, mostly from graft donor cells, taken 180 days after TCRalphabeta/CD19-depleted stem cell transplant. The source is a female patient aged 2 to 10 who had a stem cell transplant for aplastic anemia, so the T cells may come from the graft donor. DNA of the CDR3: TGCGCCAGCAGCCAAGAGGTCTCCCCCAATGAGCAGTTCTTC. This translates into CASSQEVSPNEQFF.